The 28 T cell receptor beta chains in this list originate from one sample, sequenced in a study of identical twins. TCRdb reprocessed the 5' RACE reads with MiXCR, giving one entry per CDR3 protein. The sample gives some 240,000 distinct CDR3 sequences, under 12% of which show up once; 9% to 10% is in the top ten. The sequenced sample consisted of memory T cells sorted from blood. These receptors were taken from a man between 50 and 59 years old in good health.

This clonotype was observed at least ten times. This rearrangement joins TRBV12-3 or TRBV12-4 to TRBJ2-4; tentative D call: TRBD1 (5 bases). This CDR3 has 15 residues. With 5 bases removed from V and 0 bases from J, the gap between germline ends came to 11 bases. The CDR3 DNA sequence: TGTGCCAGCAGTGCATCAGGGTTAGCCAAAAACATTCAGTACTTC. This translates into CASSASGLAKNIQYF.

This clonotype was observed many times. The chain links TRBV5-5 to TRBJ2-7; D not resolved. The V end lost 0 bases, the J end lost 1 base, and 8 bases lay between the germline ends. This CDR3 has 14 residues. The germline V gene has CDR1 SGHKS and CDR2 YYEKEE (reference sequence). The CDR3 reads CASSLGPKSYEQYF. Written as DNA, the CDR3 is TGTGCCAGCAGCTTGGGACCGAAATCCTACGAGCAGTACTTC. Full variable domain (remainder filled in from reference TRBV5-5 and TRBJ2-7): DAGVTQSPTHLIKTRGQQVTLRCSPISGHKSVSWYQQVLGQGPQFIFQYYEKEERGRGNFPDRFSARQFPNYSSELNVNALLLGDSALYLCASSLGPKSYEQYFGPGTRLTVT.

This clonotype has just a few counts. The rearrangement links TRBV6-1 to TRBJ2-2; 14 nucleotides align to TRBD2. The V gene end was trimmed by 8 bases and the J gene end by 7 bases; junction bases not matched to a gene: 9. The CDR3 runs to 16 residues. The germline V gene has CDR1 MNHNS and CDR2 SASEGT. This chain's CDR3 is CASSRTSGGNSGELFF. DNA for the CDR3: TGTGCCAGCTCGCGGACTAGCGGGGGGAATAGCGGGGAGCTGTTTTTT.

This clonotype was counted many times. V usage is TRBV9 and J usage is TRBJ2-3; TRBD2 might be the D (6 bases). CDR3 length: 14 residues. The germline CDR1 and CDR2 sequences are SGDLS and YYNGEE. V was cut by 4 bases and J by 6 bases, with 15 bases left in between. This chain's CDR3 is CASSKAGSGDTQYF. CDR3 DNA sequence: TGTGCCAGCAGCAAGGCGGGATCGGGGGATACGCAGTATTTT.

This clonotype showed up just a few times. This chain uses TRBV7-9 with TRBJ2-1; D call uncertain. Trimming left V 4 bases short and J 8 bases short, with 18 bases between. Germline lookup yields CDR1 SEHNR and CDR2 FQNEAQ (reference sequence). The CDR3 is 15 amino acids. The CDR3 bases are TGTGCCAGCAGCTCCCCGCAGGCGCCCTGGGATGAGCAGTTCTTC. The encoded protein is CASSSPQAPWDEQFF. Combining the CDR3 with reference TRBV7-9 and TRBJ2-1 gives the whole variable domain DTGVSQNPRHKITKRGQNVTFRCDPISEHNRLYWYRQTLGQGPEFLTYFQNEAQLEKSRLLSDRFSAERPKGSFSTLEIQRTEQGDSAMYLCASSSPQAPWDEQFFGPGTRLTVL.

This chain joins TRBV19 and TRBJ1-1, with 9 bases identical to TRBD1. With V trimmed by 5 bases and J by 5 bases, 9 bases remained unmatched. The CDR3 totals 15 residues. Germline CDR1 is LNHDA and CDR2 is SQIVND (reference sequence). The CDR3 sequence is CASSSWDRERTEAFF. The CDR3 DNA reads TGTGCCAGTAGTTCCTGGGACAGGGAAAGGACTGAAGCTTTCTTT.

This clonotype has at least ten counts. The chain joins TRBV15 to TRBJ2-1; the D is unclear. The CDR3 sequence is 14 residues long. CDR1 is LNHNV and CDR2 is YYDKDF in the germline V gene (reference sequence). V was shortened by 4 bases and J by 7 bases, with 14 bases between the two germline ends. CDR3 sequence reads: CATSIDGSWNEQFF. The CDR3 region has the DNA TGTGCCACCAGCATAGACGGGTCATGGAATGAGCAGTTCTTC.

This clonotype has more than one count but fewer than ten. V is TRBV3-1 and J is TRBJ2-3; TRBD1 might be the D (5 bases). This CDR3 comprises 13 residues. Germline V gives CDR1 LGHDT, CDR2 YNNKEL (reference sequence). V was shortened by 2 bases and J by 6 bases, with 9 bases between the two germline ends. The CDR3 bases are TGTGCCAGCAGCCAAAGGGGCTTGGATACGCAGTATTTT. It translates to CASSQRGLDTQYF.

This clonotype showed up just a few times. The chain uses TRBV6-2 or TRBV6-3 and TRBJ2-2; no definite D call. The germline gives CDR1 MNHEY, CDR2 SVGEGT. Trimming pared 7 bases from V and 0 bases from J, leaving 9 bases between. The CDR3 length is 14 residues. The CDR3: CASIKGSNTGELFF. CDR3 sequence (DNA): TGTGCCAGCATCAAGGGATCGAACACCGGGGAGCTGTTTTTT.

The chain employs TRBV3-1 and TRBJ2-2; D is unresolved. Looked up from germline, CDR1 is LGHDT and CDR2 is YNNKEL (reference sequence). The CDR3 consists of 13 residues. V lost 3 bases and J lost 6, with 8 bases in between. CDR3 DNA sequence: TGTGCCAGCAGCCAGACCCAGTCCGGGGAGCTGTTTTTT. Its translation: CASSQTQSGELFF.

This clonotype has a count of ten or more. The chain links TRBV7-2 to TRBJ2-1; 14 nucleotides line up with TRBD2. The CDR3 runs to 16 residues. The germline V gene has CDR1 SGHTA and CDR2 FQGNSA. V gave up 4 bases and J gave up 9 bases; unmatched junction bases: 8. In DNA, the CDR3 is TGTGCCAGCAGCTACGCAGGACTAGCGGGGGGAGGTGAGCAGTTCTTC. Protein: CASSYAGLAGGGEQFF.

In this sample, this clonotype turned up a few times. The chain has TRBV4-3 and TRBJ2-1; 10 bases map to TRBD2. The CDR3 sequence is 19 residues long. With V trimmed by 0 bases and J by 6 bases, 14 bases remained unmatched. Germline V gene lookup returns CDR1 LGHNA and CDR2 YSLEER. The CDR3 nucleotides are TGCGCCAGCAGCCAAGATATGGGGACTAGCGACTTATATGGCAATGAGCAGTTCTTC. Its translation: CASSQDMGTSDLYGNEQFF.

The chain links TRBV19 to TRBJ2-7; D is unresolved. The CDR3 contains 14 residues. The V and J ends lost 6 bases and 3 bases respectively, with 15 bases between them. CDR1 is LNHDA, CDR2 SQIVND, per germline (reference sequence). The CDR3 region is CASSKREFHYEQYF. The DNA of the CDR3 is TGTGCCAGTAGCAAACGAGAATTCCACTACGAGCAGTACTTC.

This clonotype was counted ten times or more. The gene calls are TRBV24-1 and TRBJ2-1; 8 nucleotides match TRBD2. This CDR3 is built from 15 residues. Trimming cost V 6 bases and J 6 bases; bases outside gene matches: 9. From germline, CDR1 is KGHDR and CDR2 SFDVKD. CDR3 sequence reads: CATSSQREITNEQFF. The CDR3 DNA reads as TGTGCCACCAGTTCGCAGCGGGAGATCACCAATGAGCAGTTCTTC.

This clonotype appeared many times. The V call is TRBV5-6, the J call TRBJ1-4, with D perhaps TRBD1 (6 bases). V dropped 0 bases and J dropped 7 bases, with 19 bases sitting between them. The CDR3 contains 17 residues. The germline V gene encodes CDR1 SGHDT and CDR2 YYEEEE. The CDR3 spells CASSLAPPDSGIEKLFF. The CDR3 DNA reads TGTGCCAGCAGCTTGGCCCCTCCGGACAGTGGTATTGAAAAACTGTTTTTT.

This clonotype was recorded many times. The chain has TRBV12-3 or TRBV12-4 and TRBJ2-3; possibly TRBD2 for D (6 bases). This CDR3 has 15 amino acids. The V gene lost 5 bases and the J gene lost 6 bases, with 18 bases spanning the gap. The CDR3 reads CASSPGRGSWDTQYF. CDR3 nucleotides: TGTGCCAGCAGTCCCGGCCGGGGGAGTTGGGATACGCAGTATTTT.

This clonotype was found a few times. The chain joins TRBV3-1 to TRBJ1-1; no definite D call. CDR1 is LGHDT and CDR2 is YNNKEL in the germline V gene (reference sequence). The CDR3 is 13 residues long. Trimming cost V 0 bases and J 10 bases, with 12 bases left between them. The CDR3 loop is CASSQENLGRAFF. In nucleotides, the CDR3 is TGTGCCAGCAGCCAAGAGAACCTCGGACGAGCTTTCTTT.

Only a few counts were recorded for this clonotype. This sequence joins TRBV28 and TRBJ2-3; D uncertain. The V and J ends lost 3 bases and 5 bases respectively, with 6 bases between them. The CDR3 covers 12 residues. Germline values: CDR1 MDHEN, CDR2 SYDVKM. This CDR3 reads CASSFQVDTQYF. The CDR3 DNA follows: TGTGCCAGCAGTTTCCAAGTAGATACGCAGTATTTT.

This clonotype was observed at least ten times. The gene calls are TRBV29-1 and TRBJ2-1, with D possibly TRBD2 on 6 matching bases. The ends were cut back, 3 bases at V and 1 base at J, with 13 bases in the middle. This CDR3 contains 15 residues. Germline V lookup: CDR1 SQVTM, CDR2 ANQGSEA. The CDR3 spells CSVDRAGRSYNEQFF. CDR3 coding DNA: TGCAGCGTTGACCGAGCGGGTAGGTCCTACAATGAGCAGTTCTTC.

Remarks on this clonotype: Just one base apart from a much larger clone, this may be a read error. The rearrangement joins TRBV6-1 to TRBJ1-2; 7 bases fit TRBD1. Per germline, CDR1 MNHNS and CDR2 SASEGT. The CDR3 loop spans 13 amino acids. CDR3 protein: CASSFDRDYGDTF. CDR3 nucleotides: TGTGCCAGCAGCTTCGACAGGGACTATGGCGACACCTTC.

This clonotype was observed many times. The chain uses TRBV9 and TRBJ2-7, with D uncertain. The CDR3 consists of 14 residues. Trimming left V 4 bases short and J 1 base short, with 12 bases between. Germline V lookup: CDR1 SGDLS, CDR2 YYNGEE. The CDR3 sequence is CASSPTEGSYEQYF. The CDR3 bases are TGTGCCAGCAGCCCCACTGAAGGGTCCTACGAGCAGTACTTC.

The V and J genes are TRBV18 and TRBJ2-2; 9 bases map to TRBD2. Per germline, CDR1 KGHSH and CDR2 LQKENI. There are 14 residues in the CDR3. The junction had 6 bases not matched to a gene; V was cut back by 6 bases and J by 7 bases. The CDR3 DNA reads as TGTGCCAGCTCGGGACTAGCATACGGCGGGGAGCTGTTTTTT. Translation gives CASSGLAYGGELFF.

At least ten counts were recorded for this clonotype. At one boundary the junction diverges from the germline segment, which might be a read error. CDR3 nucleotide sequence: TGTGCTAGCAGCCGCGAAGGGCCCGGGGCCAACGTCCTGACTTTC. Translated, it gives CASSREGPGANVLTF. This chain connects TRBV7-7 to TRBJ2-6; D gene uncertain. The CDR3 runs to 15 residues. The germline V gene encodes CDR1 SSHAT and CDR2 FNYEAQ (reference sequence).

This clonotype appeared many times. V usage is TRBV28 and J usage is TRBJ1-2; the D gene is possibly TRBD1 (5 bases). V lost 6 bases and J 3 bases, leaving 11 bases between the germline ends. CDR1 MDHEN and CDR2 SYDVKM come from the germline V gene. The CDR3 totals 13 residues. CDR3 amino acids: CASRAGTHYGYTF. The CDR3 nucleotides are TGTGCCAGCAGAGCCGGGACGCACTATGGCTACACCTTC.

This clonotype was found many times. The chain carries TRBV30 and TRBJ1-5; D is uncertain. Germline V gene lookup returns CDR1 GTSNPN and CDR2 SVGIG (reference sequence). V lost 0 bases and J lost 5, with 5 bases in between. This CDR3 spans 12 amino acids. The CDR3 protein is CAWSVRDQPQHF. As DNA, the CDR3 is TGTGCCTGGAGTGTACGTGATCAGCCCCAGCATTTT.

This clonotype occurred many times. The rearrangement uses TRBV29-1 and TRBJ2-7; D perhaps matches TRBD2 (5 bases). Trimming took off 5 bases at V and 3 bases at J, with 11 bases between the two ends. Germline V CDR1 and CDR2: SQVTM, ANQGSEA. The CDR3 runs 12 residues. Here the CDR3 DNA reads TGCAGCGTTTTAGGGAGTGACTACGAGCAGTACTTC. Its translation: CSVLGSDYEQYF.

This clonotype was picked up many times. V usage is TRBV5-1 and J usage is TRBJ2-7; 9 bases match TRBD1. CDR1 SGHRS and CDR2 YFSETQ come from the germline V gene. Losses at the gene ends were 5 bases for V and 3 bases for J; bases not matched to a gene: 3. The CDR3 length is 13 residues. The CDR3, as DNA: TGCGCCAGCAGGCAGGGACAGGGCTACGAGCAGTACTTC. It codes for CASRQGQGYEQYF.

This clonotype was detected many times. V and J are TRBV5-6 and TRBJ1-4; maybe TRBD1 (6 bases). Trimming removed 3 bases from V and 8 bases from J, with 17 bases in between. The CDR3 spans 15 residues. Germline CDR1 is SGHDT and CDR2 is YYEEEE. CDR3 loop: CASSYSTGPREKLFF. Written as DNA, the CDR3 is TGTGCCAGCAGCTATTCGACAGGACCAAGGGAAAAACTGTTTTTT.